This T cell receptor (beta chain) was sequenced during a study of OX40 agonist ivuxolimab in advanced cancers. The protocol was immunoSEQ multiplex PCR, while the TCRdb copy is restricted to in-frame clones and leaves out a portion. This table holds some 66,000 clones, around 87% found once. Deletions cut 7 bases from V and 5 bases from J, with 26 bases between. The CDR3 is 17 residues long. This clonotype was obtained from an adult with an advanced solid tumor such as melanoma, head and neck, liver or kidney cancer. V and J are TRBV23-1 and TRBJ1-2; tentatively, D is TRBD1 (6 bases). TRBV23-1 is an ORF, and what it does is uncertain. The sample here was CD4+ or CD8+ T cells sorted from blood, taken in a trial of the OX40 agonist ivuxolimab. CDR3 DNA sequence: TGCGCCAGCACTCTGACAGGTGACCCGACCGGCGTTTATGGCTACACCTTC. This codes for CASTLTGDPTGVYGYTF.